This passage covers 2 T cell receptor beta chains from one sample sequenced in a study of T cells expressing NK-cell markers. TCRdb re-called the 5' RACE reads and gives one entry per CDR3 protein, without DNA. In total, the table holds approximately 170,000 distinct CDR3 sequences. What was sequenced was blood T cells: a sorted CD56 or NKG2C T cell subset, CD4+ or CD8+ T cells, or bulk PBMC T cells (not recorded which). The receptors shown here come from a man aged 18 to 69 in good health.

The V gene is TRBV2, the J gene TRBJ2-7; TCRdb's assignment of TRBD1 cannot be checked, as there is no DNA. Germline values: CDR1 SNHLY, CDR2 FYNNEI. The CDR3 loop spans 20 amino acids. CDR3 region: CASKGLLAGHRPTKGNEQYF.

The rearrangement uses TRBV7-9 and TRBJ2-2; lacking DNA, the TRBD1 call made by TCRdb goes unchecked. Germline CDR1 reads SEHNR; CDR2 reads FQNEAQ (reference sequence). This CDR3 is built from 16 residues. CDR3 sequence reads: CASSLEAGAYTGELFF. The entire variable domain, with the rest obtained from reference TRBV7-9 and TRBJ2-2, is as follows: DTGVSQNPRHKITKRGQNVTFRCDPISEHNRLYWYRQTLGQGPEFLTYFQNEAQLEKSRLLSDRFSAERPKGSFSTLEIQRTEQGDSAMYLCASSLEAGAYTGELFFGEGSRLTVL.